This T cell receptor beta chain was identified during a study of shared clonotypes between healthy human individuals. Sequencing was performed with immunoSEQ multiplex PCR; in TCRdb, only in-frame clones are kept and a portion is missing. In the table there are about 2 million clones, approximately 95% of which are singletons. The CDR3 is 16 amino acids. Germline V gene data show CDR1 as GTSNPN and CDR2 as SVGIG (reference sequence). The V gene lost 6 bases and the J gene lost 0 bases, with 20 bases spanning the gap. Donors comprised healthy HIV-negative adults lacking recent acute infections or vaccinations.

Sequencing was done on a sample of naive CD4+ T cells sorted from blood. The subset was: CD45RA+ positively selected. The chain employs TRBV30 and TRBJ1-1, with D possibly being TRBD1 (5 bases). The TCR originated in a man in his late teens or twenties in good health. CDR3 bases: TGTGCCTGTCGATTCCGGTCGGACATCATGAACACTGAAGCTTTCTTT. It codes for CACRFRSDIMNTEAFF.